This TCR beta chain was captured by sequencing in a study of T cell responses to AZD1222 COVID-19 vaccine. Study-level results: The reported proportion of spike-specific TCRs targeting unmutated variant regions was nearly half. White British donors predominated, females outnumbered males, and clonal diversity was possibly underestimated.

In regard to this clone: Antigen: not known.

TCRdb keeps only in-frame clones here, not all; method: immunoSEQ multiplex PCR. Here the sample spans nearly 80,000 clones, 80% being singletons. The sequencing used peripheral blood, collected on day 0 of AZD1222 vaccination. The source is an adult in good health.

The CDR3 loop is CSASGAGNQPQHF. In DNA form, the CDR3 reads TGCAGTGCTAGTGGGGCCGGCAATCAGCCCCAGCATTTT. The chain is built from TRBV20-1 and TRBJ1-5, with a weak D call TRBD1 (5 bases). Germline V gene sequence: CDR1 DFQATT, CDR2 SNEGSKA (reference sequence). Trimming cost V 3 bases and J 2 bases, with 8 bases left between them. The CDR3 has 13 amino acids.